The 8 T cell receptor beta chains below were found in one sample sequenced in a study of cytomegalovirus exposure and HLA in healthy donors. With 60 Vbeta and 13 Jbeta primers, the PCR was carried out. Data came from immunoSEQ multiplex PCR; TCRdb stores just in-frame clones and leaves some out. This table has tens of thousands of clones, about 82% appearing once. The sample consisted of PBMCs. Receptor source: a woman between 25 and 40 years old in good health and CMV-seronegative.

This clone was recorded only once. The chain combines TRBV28 with TRBJ2-5, with TRBD2 identical over 11 bases. The J call may be incorrect, as the DNA end agrees better with TRBJ2-7. The germline gives CDR1 MDHEN, CDR2 SYDVKM. The CDR3 length is 14 residues. CDR3 in DNA: TGTGCCAGCAATATAGCGGGGGGGGTCTACGAGCAGTACTTC. It specifies CASNIAGGVYEQYF.

The genes are TRBV27 and TRBJ1-5, with 8 bases identical to TRBD1. Germline trimming cut 5 bases from V and 2 bases from J; bases unmatched to any gene: 17. This CDR3 has 19 amino acids. From germline, CDR1 is MNHEY and CDR2 SMNVEV (reference sequence). The CDR3 loop reads CASSLTYSGTGLGNQPQHF. As DNA, the CDR3 is TGTGCCAGCAGTCTTACCTATTCCGGGACAGGTCTTGGCAATCAGCCCCAGCATTTT.

The gene calls are TRBV6-1 and TRBJ2-1; D ambiguous. Germline V lookup: CDR1 MNHNS, CDR2 SASEGT. The CDR3 extends over 15 amino acids. V was trimmed by 4 bases and J by 0 bases, leaving 10 bases between them. CDR3: CASSADAGSYNEQFF. CDR3 nucleotide sequence: TGTGCCAGCAGTGCTGACGCAGGCTCCTACAATGAGCAGTTCTTC.

The chain employs TRBV5-4 and TRBJ2-1, with D perhaps matching TRBD1 (6 bases). CDR3 length equals 14 residues. Trimming stripped 4 bases from V and 7 bases from J, with 15 bases between. Germline loops: CDR1 SGHNT, CDR2 YYREEE (reference sequence). The CDR3 reads CASSPYGGGNEQFF. For the CDR3, the DNA is TGTGCCAGCAGCCCGTATGGGGGCGGGAATGAGCAGTTCTTC.

The V gene is TRBV28, the J gene TRBJ2-7; no firm D call. The CDR3 covers 15 residues. Looked up from germline, CDR1 is MDHEN and CDR2 is SYDVKM. The V end lost 5 bases, the J end lost 4 bases, and 18 bases lay between the germline ends. This chain's CDR3 is CASSDDFYPPYEQYF. The CDR3 nucleotides are TGTGCCAGCAGTGACGACTTTTACCCCCCTTACGAGCAGTACTTC.

V gene TRBV28 combines with J gene TRBJ2-3; no definite D call. V was shortened by 6 bases and J by 1 base, with 14 bases between the two germline ends. The CDR3 consists of 15 residues. The germline gives CDR1 MDHEN, CDR2 SYDVKM. The CDR3 DNA sequence: TGTGCCAGCAGCTTAGATGCGAGAGGCACAGATACGCAGTATTTT. Encoded protein: CASSLDARGTDTQYF.

This chain links TRBV2 with TRBJ1-2, with D uncertain. There are 11 residues in the CDR3. Germline CDR1 is SNHLY and CDR2 is FYNNEI. V shed 6 bases and J shed 6 bases, with 8 bases lying between them. This CDR3 reads CASREADGYTF. The CDR3 DNA is TGTGCCAGCAGAGAGGCAGATGGCTACACCTTC.

The rearrangement joins TRBV6-1 to TRBJ1-2; TRBD1 matches 9 bases. V was clipped by 4 bases and J by 5 bases; unmatched bases: 5. CDR3 length: 14 residues. Germline lookup yields CDR1 MNHNS and CDR2 SASEGT. CDR3 region: CASSGPGQGYGYTF. CDR3 DNA sequence: TGTGCCAGCAGTGGCCCGGGACAGGGATATGGCTACACCTTC.